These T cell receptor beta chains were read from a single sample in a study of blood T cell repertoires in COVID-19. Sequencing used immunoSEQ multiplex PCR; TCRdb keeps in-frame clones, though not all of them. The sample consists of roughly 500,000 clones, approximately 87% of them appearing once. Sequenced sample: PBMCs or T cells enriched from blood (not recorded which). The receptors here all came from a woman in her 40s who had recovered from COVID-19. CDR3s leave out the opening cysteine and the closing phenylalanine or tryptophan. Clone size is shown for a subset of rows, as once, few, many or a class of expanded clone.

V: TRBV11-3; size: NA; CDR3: ASSPSAIYGYT
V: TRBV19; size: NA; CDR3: ASSIGSTSGFADTQY
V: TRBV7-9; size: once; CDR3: ASRGVSGPPTDEQF
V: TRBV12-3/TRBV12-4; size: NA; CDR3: ASTLGTGVQY
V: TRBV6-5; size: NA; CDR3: ASQRATPGYYEQY
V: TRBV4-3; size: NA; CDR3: ASSQDIGTDTQY
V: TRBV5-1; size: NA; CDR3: ASSLTGSGEKLF
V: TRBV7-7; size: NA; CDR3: ASSPGTGKETQY
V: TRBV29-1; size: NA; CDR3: SVEAAAVGGIQY
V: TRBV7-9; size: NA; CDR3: ASSSKDGVWDTQY
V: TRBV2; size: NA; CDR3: ASSEGGGVGTEAF
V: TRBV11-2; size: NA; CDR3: ASSLEGSRDRGSKGPEAF
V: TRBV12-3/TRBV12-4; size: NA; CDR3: ASSLAGTEAF
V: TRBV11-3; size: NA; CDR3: ASSSVSSYNSPLH
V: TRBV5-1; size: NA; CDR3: ASSSSGKVDEQF
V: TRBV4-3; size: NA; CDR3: ASSQDLFQGNNSPLH
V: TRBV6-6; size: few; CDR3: ASSYSEREKAF
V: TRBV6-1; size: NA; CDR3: ASSELRTVEAF
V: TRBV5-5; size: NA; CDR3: ASSLDKIYGYT
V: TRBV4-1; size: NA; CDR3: ASSPQGLAGGASYNEQF
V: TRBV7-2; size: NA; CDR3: ASSGSSYEQY
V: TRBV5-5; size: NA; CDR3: ASSKVGATDTQY
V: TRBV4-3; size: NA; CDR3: ASSQDRTGYT
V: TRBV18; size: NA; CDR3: ASSLGTGLTGELF
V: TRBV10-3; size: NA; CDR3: AMGTGTTIYGYT
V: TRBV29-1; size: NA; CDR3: SVGEGTTNTEAF
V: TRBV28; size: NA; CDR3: ASRRDRAYEQY
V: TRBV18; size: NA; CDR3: ASSPLRSTDTQY
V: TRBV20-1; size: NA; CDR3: SASTPTSGRAHTGELF
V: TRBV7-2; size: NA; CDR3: ASSPYPLSLLAGGLEQY
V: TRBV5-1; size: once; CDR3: ASSFLDREGYT
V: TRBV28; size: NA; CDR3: ASRRQGGGEKLF
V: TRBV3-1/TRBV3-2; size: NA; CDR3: ASSQSPQVRAEGYT
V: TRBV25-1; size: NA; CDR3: ASSHRGLNTEAF
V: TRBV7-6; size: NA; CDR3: ASSFWDTGTDTQY
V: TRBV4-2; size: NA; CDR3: ASSQGGEKLF
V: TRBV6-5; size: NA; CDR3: ASLGQGTDTQY
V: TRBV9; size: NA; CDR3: ASSAGTSGRTDTQY
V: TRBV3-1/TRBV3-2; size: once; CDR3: ASSQERGGGNQPQH
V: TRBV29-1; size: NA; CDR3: SAYRAGPEAF
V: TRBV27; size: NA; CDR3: ASSFRGQINEKLF
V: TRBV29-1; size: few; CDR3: SALRVSGVGNEQF
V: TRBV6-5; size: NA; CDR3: ASGAARHSYEQY
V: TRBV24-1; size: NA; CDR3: ATAGQGTEAF
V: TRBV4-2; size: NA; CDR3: ASSRGGTVNTGELF
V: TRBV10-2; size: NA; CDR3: ASSDPGLAGRRY
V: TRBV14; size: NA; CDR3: ASSHTSGPPGGLILYEQY
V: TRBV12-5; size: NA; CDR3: ASGLPSRGLLFYNEQF
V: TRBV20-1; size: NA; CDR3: SATLPTGYT